These T cell receptor beta chains were read from a single sample in a study of T-cell memory formation after mild COVID-19. MiXCR, applied by TCRdb to the 5' RACE reads, yields one record per CDR3 protein. The sample has approximately 570,000 distinct CDR3 sequences; roughly 18% are singletons. Sequencing was carried out using PBMCs or a T cell subset sorted from them (not recorded which). Receptors were obtained from an adult woman who had mild COVID-19 (a few samples of this study predate the infection). Cell type and time point are not known. Each CDR3 is given with its conserved first and last residue. A D gene is named only where the DNA matches it firmly. Clone size is stated in some rows and not others, as once, few, many or a class when expanded.

DNA: TGTGCCAGCAGCCAAGTCGGGGGGCCGAACGAGCAGTACTTC
CDR3: CASSQVGGPNEQYF
size: few
J: TRBJ2-7
D: .
V: TRBV14

DNA: TGTGCCACCAGTGATCCTCGGCTGAGTAGCAATCAGCCCCAGCATTTT
CDR3: CATSDPRLSSNQPQHF
size: .
J: TRBJ1-5
D: .
V: TRBV24-1

DNA: TGTGCCAGCGGGACAAGGAGAAATGAAAAACTGTTTTTT
CDR3: CASGTRRNEKLFF
size: .
J: TRBJ1-4
D: .
V: TRBV7-6

DNA: TGTGCCAGCACCCATTTTAAGGCGGGAGGGAATGAGCAGTTCTTC
CDR3: CASTHFKAGGNEQFF
size: .
J: TRBJ2-1
D: TRBD2
V: TRBV12-3/TRBV12-4

DNA: TGTGCCAGCAGCTTAGTGGGAGGCTTGAGCTCCTACAATGAGCAGTTCTTC
CDR3: CASSLVGGLSSYNEQFF
size: few
J: TRBJ2-1
D: .
V: TRBV7-3

DNA: TGTGCCAGCAGCCCCCCCGGGACAGGCGGGGACGAGCAGTACTTC
CDR3: CASSPPGTGGDEQYF
size: .
J: TRBJ2-7
D: TRBD1
V: TRBV7-9

DNA: TGTGCCAGCAGCTTAGCCGACCCGGGACTAGAGTCCTACAATGAGCAGTTCTTC
CDR3: CASSLADPGLESYNEQFF
size: few
J: TRBJ2-1
D: TRBD2
V: TRBV13

DNA: TGCGCCAGCAGTTACAGCGGGGGTCGGATCTTACAAGAGACCCAGTACTTC
CDR3: CASSYSGGRILQETQYF
size: few
J: TRBJ2-5
D: TRBD2
V: TRBV4-1

DNA: TGCGCCAGCAGCGCCGGCCCGGGACAGGGAAACTACGAGCAGTACTTC
CDR3: CASSAGPGQGNYEQYF
size: many
J: TRBJ2-7
D: TRBD1
V: TRBV5-1

DNA: TGTGCCAGCAGTTTCGGACTAGCGGGTGGGAATGAGCAGTTCTTC
CDR3: CASSFGLAGGNEQFF
size: many
J: TRBJ2-1
D: TRBD2
V: TRBV7-2

DNA: TGTGCCAGCAGTGGATCATCAGGGACAGGGGGTTTGGGCAATCAGCCCCAGCATTTT
CDR3: CASSGSSGTGGLGNQPQHF
size: few
J: TRBJ1-5
D: TRBD1
V: TRBV6-1

DNA: TGTGCCAGCAGCCATAGGACAGGGGAGGGGTCAGGCAAAAACATTCAGTACTTC
CDR3: CASSHRTGEGSGKNIQYF
size: .
J: TRBJ2-4
D: TRBD1
V: TRBV7-6

DNA: TGTGCCACCAGTGATCCGAGCGGGACGGTTTACAATGAGCAGTTCTTC
CDR3: CATSDPSGTVYNEQFF
size: .
J: TRBJ2-1
D: TRBD2
V: TRBV24-1

DNA: TGTGCCAGCAGCGAGCAAATGGGACAGTTCTATGGCTACACCTTC
CDR3: CASSEQMGQFYGYTF
size: .
J: TRBJ1-2
D: TRBD1
V: TRBV9

DNA: TGCGCCTCTACTAGGGACTCCGTCTACAATGAGCAGTTCTTC
CDR3: CASTRDSVYNEQFF
size: .
J: TRBJ2-1
D: .
V: TRBV5-1

DNA: TGCAGTGCTATGCGAATAGCGGGAGGGGGCTACGAGCAGTACTTC
CDR3: CSAMRIAGGGYEQYF
size: few
J: TRBJ2-7
D: TRBD2
V: TRBV20-1

DNA: TGTGCCAGCAGCTTACCCAGCGGGAGGACGGAGACCCAGTACTTC
CDR3: CASSLPSGRTETQYF
size: .
J: TRBJ2-5
D: TRBD2
V: TRBV7-2

DNA: TGTGCCAGCAGCCAGACGGAGACCCAGTACTTC
CDR3: CASSQTETQYF
size: .
J: TRBJ2-5
D: .
V: TRBV3-1

DNA: TGCGCCAGCAGCCAAGATGTGAGGAACTCCTACAATGAGCAGTTCTTC
CDR3: CASSQDVRNSYNEQFF
size: .
J: TRBJ2-1
D: .
V: TRBV4-1

DNA: TGCGCCAGCAGCCAAGCTAGGACAGCCTATGGCTACACCTTC
CDR3: CASSQARTAYGYTF
size: .
J: TRBJ1-2
D: .
V: TRBV4-1

DNA: TGTGCCAGCAGCACAGGGCAACCGGATGGCTACACCTTC
CDR3: CASSTGQPDGYTF
size: .
J: TRBJ1-2
D: .
V: TRBV7-8

DNA: TGTGCCAGCAACCCACACCGGGGCACAGATACGCAGTATTTT
CDR3: CASNPHRGTDTQYF
size: few
J: TRBJ2-3
D: .
V: TRBV7-9

DNA: TGTGCCAGCAGTCATGGACAGTCATGGGAAGAGACCCAGTACTTC
CDR3: CASSHGQSWEETQYF
size: few
J: TRBJ2-5
D: .
V: TRBV27

DNA: TGCAGTGCTAGAGATCTGGTGGAGCAGTTCTTC
CDR3: CSARDLVEQFF
size: few
J: TRBJ2-1
D: .
V: TRBV20-1

DNA: TGTGCCAGCAGTTACTTTGGGGTGACTGAAGCTTTCTTT
CDR3: CASSYFGVTEAFF
size: few
J: TRBJ1-1
D: .
V: TRBV6-5

DNA: TGTGCCAGCAGTCGGGGGTCATACGAGCAGTACTTC
CDR3: CASSRGSYEQYF
size: many
J: TRBJ2-7
D: .
V: TRBV7-9

DNA: TGCGCCAGCAGCTTGGATGGGACAGGCTCCTACAATGAGCAGTTCTTC
CDR3: CASSLDGTGSYNEQFF
size: few
J: TRBJ2-1
D: TRBD1
V: TRBV5-1

DNA: TGTGCCAGCAGACGTAGACAGGGGTCAACCTCCAATGAGCAGTTCTTC
CDR3: CASRRRQGSTSNEQFF
size: .
J: TRBJ2-1
D: TRBD1
V: TRBV6-6

DNA: TGTGCCAGCAGTGGACGAGGGACTAGCCACATCGAGCAGTACTTC
CDR3: CASSGRGTSHIEQYF
size: once
J: TRBJ2-7
D: TRBD2
V: TRBV25-1

DNA: TGTGCCAGCAGCGTACTAGAAGATACGCAGTATTTT
CDR3: CASSVLEDTQYF
size: many
J: TRBJ2-3
D: .
V: TRBV9

DNA: TGTGCCAGCAGTCGTACTAGCGGGGAAAACACCGGGGAGCTGTTTTTT
CDR3: CASSRTSGENTGELFF
size: few
J: TRBJ2-2
D: TRBD2
V: TRBV12-3/TRBV12-4

DNA: TGTGCCAGCAGTTACACCCAGGGGAAGTCACCCCTCCACTTT
CDR3: CASSYTQGKSPLHF
size: .
J: TRBJ1-6
D: .
V: TRBV6-2/TRBV6-3

DNA: TGTGCCAGCAGTGACCTACTCACCCCGGGTTTCAATGAGCAGTTCTTC
CDR3: CASSDLLTPGFNEQFF
size: .
J: TRBJ2-1
D: .
V: TRBV25-1

DNA: TGCAGTGCTAAATTATTTAGCTCCTACAATGAGCAGTTCTTC
CDR3: CSAKLFSSYNEQFF
size: .
J: TRBJ2-1
D: .
V: TRBV20-1

DNA: TGCAGTGCGACCAACCGAAGAGAGACCCAGTACTTC
CDR3: CSATNRRETQYF
size: many
J: TRBJ2-5
D: .
V: TRBV20-1

DNA: TGTGCCAGCAGTTACCGCCAGCCTAGCGGGGGGTCCTCTAGCACAGATACGCAGTATTTT
CDR3: CASSYRQPSGGSSSTDTQYF
size: few
J: TRBJ2-3
D: TRBD2
V: TRBV6-5

DNA: TGTGCCAGCAGCTTAGCCCTAACAGATACGCAGTATTTT
CDR3: CASSLALTDTQYF
size: .
J: TRBJ2-3
D: .
V: TRBV7-9

DNA: TGTGCCAGCAGCATGGGCCCCCAAACTGAAGCTTTCTTT
CDR3: CASSMGPQTEAFF
size: .
J: TRBJ1-1
D: .
V: TRBV12-3/TRBV12-4

DNA: TGTGCCAGCAGCTTAACATCCCAGAACACCGGGGAGCTGTTTTTT
CDR3: CASSLTSQNTGELFF
size: few
J: TRBJ2-2
D: .
V: TRBV7-3

DNA: TGCGCCAGCAGCCGAGCAGGGGGTCGTTCTGGAAACACCATATATTTT
CDR3: CASSRAGGRSGNTIYF
size: .
J: TRBJ1-3
D: TRBD1
V: TRBV5-1

DNA: TGCAGTGCCCCCCGGATGGGGAACTACGAGCAGTACTTC
CDR3: CSAPRMGNYEQYF
size: few
J: TRBJ2-7
D: .
V: TRBV20-1